This T cell receptor beta chain was profiled in a study of blood T cells in healthy people across ages. Across the whole study: Template switching retrieved approximately one barcoded beta molecule for each two T cells. Broader study findings: Roughly linearly, TCR beta diversity per million T cells fell as age increased.

Germline loops: CDR1 SGHRS, CDR2 YFSETQ. The V end lost 4 bases, the J end lost 6 bases, and 18 bases lay between the germline ends. This CDR3 contains 15 residues. This clonotype was seen a handful of times. Its antigen is unknown. Each sample gave at least 7 million isolated PBMCs. Next came a second PCR, run for roughly 6 to 11 cycles, which used a sample-barcoded 5' primer along with a J-beta primer mix. Each CDR3 protein is one row after TCRdb ran MiXCR on the 5' RACE reads. The sample shows 1,500,000 or so distinct CDR3 sequences, approximately 42% of them seen only once. Sequencing used blood. The chain carries TRBV5-1 and TRBJ2-3; D may be TRBD1 (6 bases). The source of this sequence is a woman between 18 and 29 years old in good health. The CDR3 DNA is TGCGCCAGCAGCGGGGGACAAGGCCCTCCCGATACGCAGTATTTT. Protein product: CASSGGQGPPDTQYF.